Presented here are 31 T cell receptor beta chains from one specimen sequenced in a study of metastatic and nonmetastatic thyroid tumors. None of the patients had undergone any treatment ahead of thyroid surgery. Using MiXCR, TCRdb reanalyzed the PCR reads. The top ten clones hold more than 12% of a sample with about 41,000 clones, 20% to 30% of them seen once. The sample taken for sequencing was tumor tissue. Every receptor here comes from a female donor with papillary thyroid cancer or a benign thyroid nodule (not recorded which). Some clones in this sample may be carry-over from other donors' samples.

This clone is medium-sized. The chain uses TRBV6-2 or TRBV6-3 and TRBJ2-5; D not resolved. Trimming left V 5 bases short and J 4 bases short, with 8 bases between. The CDR3 sequence is 12 residues long. Germline CDR1 MNHEY, CDR2 SVGEGT. CDR3 bases: TGTGCCAGCAGTCAGGATTCAGAGACCCAGTACTTC. Its protein product is CASSQDSETQYF.

This clone was seen repeatedly, ten times or more. CDR3 region: CASILGVSTDTEAFF. The CDR3 nucleotides are TGTGCCAGCATCCTGGGCGTCTCCACCGACACTGAAGCTTTCTTT. This chain connects TRBV4-2 to TRBJ1-1; D is unresolved. Trimming removed 7 bases at V and 3 bases at J, with 18 bases between. CDR3 length equals 15 residues. Germline CDR1 and CDR2: LGHNA and YNFKEQ.

The rearrangement links TRBV11-2 to TRBJ2-1, with 12 bases lining up with TRBD2. Trimming cost V 3 bases and J 8 bases; bases outside gene matches: 8. The germline gives CDR1 SGHAT, CDR2 FQNNGV. The CDR3 consists of 16 residues. CDR3 sequence: CASSFVRLAGADEQFF. CDR3 bases: TGTGCCAGCAGCTTCGTGCGACTAGCGGGAGCCGATGAGCAGTTCTTC.

This clone turned up a few times. This chain uses TRBV27 with TRBJ2-1, with 7 bases that match TRBD1. Germline V CDR1 and CDR2: MNHEY, SMNVEV (reference sequence). The CDR3 has 17 residues. The V and J ends lost 5 bases and 1 base, in that order; junction bases with no gene match: 11. CDR3 protein: CASSPRQGVVSYNEQFF. Written as DNA, the CDR3 is TGTGCCAGCAGTCCGAGACAGGGAGTAGTGTCCTACAATGAGCAGTTCTTC.

This clone was observed at least ten times. The chain joins TRBV5-1 to TRBJ2-3; 12 bases line up with TRBD2. There are 15 residues in the CDR3. Per the germline V gene, CDR1 is SGHRS and CDR2 is YFSETQ. V lost 4 bases to trimming and J lost 4 bases; unmatched junction nucleotides: 4. The CDR3 DNA is TGCGCCAGCAGCCCTAGCGGGAGGGGGGCAGATACGCAGTATTTT. Translating gives CASSPSGRGADTQYF.

CDR3 nucleotide sequence: TGTGCCAGCAGCTCACGGACAGGGAGATACGAGCAGTACTTC. Protein: CASSSRTGRYEQYF. The chain recombines TRBV7-2 with TRBJ2-7; TRBD1 agrees at 8 bases. Germline CDR1 and CDR2: SGHTA and FQGNSA. The J segment lost 4 bases and the V segment lost 4 bases, leaving 6 bases of the junction unmatched. The CDR3 spans 14 residues.

The gene calls are TRBV9 and TRBJ2-5, with 10 bases fitting TRBD2. The CDR3 covers 16 residues. V was pared by 2 bases and J by 4 bases, with 8 bases of the junction left unmatched. Per germline, CDR1 SGDLS and CDR2 YYNGEE. The CDR3 spells CASSVQSGGVGETQYF. The CDR3 nucleotides read TGTGCCAGCAGCGTTCAAAGCGGGGGGGTTGGAGAGACCCAGTACTTC.

This clone was detected ten times or more. V gene TRBV28 combines with J gene TRBJ2-3; tentatively, D is TRBD1 or TRBD2 (6 bases each). Germline V lookup: CDR1 MDHEN, CDR2 SYDVKM. Trimming took 5 bases from V and 1 from J, leaving 13 bases between them. The length of the CDR3 is 15 residues. The CDR3: CASSGGGDRTDTQYF. The CDR3, as DNA: TGTGCCAGCAGTGGGGGCGGGGACCGCACAGATACGCAGTATTTT.

This clone appeared many times. A read error may explain this, as a much larger clone is one base away. In the same sample, other DNA sequences code for this CDR3. The chain joins TRBV6-1 to TRBJ2-1; possible D gene TRBD2, 6 bases. V dropped 6 bases and J dropped 9 bases, with 21 bases sitting between them. CDR1 MNHNS and CDR2 SASEGT come from the germline V gene. The length of the CDR3 is 15 residues. CDR3 bases: TGTGCCAGCAGCCACAGCGCGGGGTACTCGACTGAGCAGTTCTTC. Translated, it gives CASSHSAGYSTEQFF.

The chain is built from TRBV5-1 and TRBJ2-2; a possible D gene is TRBD1 (6 bases). The CDR3 totals 14 residues. CDR1 is SGHRS and CDR2 is YFSETQ in the germline V gene. V was cut by 3 bases and J by 6 bases, with 12 bases left in between. The CDR3 sequence: CASSSGARAGELFF. DNA of the CDR3: TGCGCCAGCAGCTCAGGGGCGAGAGCCGGGGAGCTGTTTTTT.

The J gene is TRBJ2-2, the V gene TRBV29-1; 8 bases line up with TRBD2. Germline CDR1 and CDR2: SQVTM and ANQGSEA. After removal of 6 bases from V and 1 base from J, the junction contained 7 bases not matched to a gene. The CDR3 runs 15 residues. CDR3 in amino acids: CSVGGDKGNTGELFF. The CDR3 DNA sequence: TGCAGCGTCGGGGGGGACAAGGGGAACACCGGGGAGCTGTTTTTT.

This clone showed up just a few times. The chain couples TRBV27 to TRBJ1-6; D gene uncertain. Germline values: CDR1 MNHEY, CDR2 SMNVEV (reference sequence). The CDR3 is 14 residues long. The germline V and J ends were trimmed by 2 bases and 3 bases, with 5 bases remaining between them. CDR3 bases: TGTGCCAGCAGTTTAGTTGGCTATAATTCACCCCTCCACTTT. It translates to CASSLVGYNSPLHF.

At least ten counts were recorded for this clone. This chain links TRBV2 with TRBJ2-2, with D perhaps being TRBD1 or TRBD2 (5 bases each). V was clipped by 6 bases and J by 8 bases, with 10 bases between them. The CDR3 extends over 12 amino acids. Germline-derived CDR1 and CDR2 are SNHLY and FYNNEI. The CDR3 nucleotides read TGTGCCAGCAGGGGACCCTCGGGGGAGCTGTTTTTT. It specifies CASRGPSGELFF.

This clone was counted ten times or more. V usage is TRBV6-7 and J usage is TRBJ1-5, with 9 positions matching TRBD1. TRBV6-7 is an ORF, with its function uncertain. With 4 bases clipped from V and 3 bases from J, the junction kept 4 bases outside the gene matches. The CDR3 runs to 15 residues. This CDR3 is CASSSDRGNNQPQHF. The DNA of the CDR3 is TGTGCCAGCAGTTCAGACAGGGGGAACAATCAGCCCCAGCATTTT.

This clone was detected many times. This chain links TRBV6-1 with TRBJ1-6; TRBD1 might be the D (6 bases). Per the germline V gene, CDR1 is MNHNS and CDR2 is SASEGT. CDR3 length: 16 residues. With 0 bases removed from V and 6 bases from J, the gap between germline ends came to 12 bases. The CDR3 DNA sequence: TGTGCCAGCAGTGAAGCTACAGGGTCGGGTAATTCACCCCTCCACTTT. Protein product: CASSEATGSGNSPLHF.

This clone has ten or more counts. The chain employs TRBV10-1 and TRBJ2-7; 9 bases fit TRBD1. V trimming: 7 bases; J trimming: 6 bases; junction bases outside the gene matches: 10. The CDR3 covers 14 residues. Germline V gives CDR1 WNHNN, CDR2 SYGVQD (reference sequence). The CDR3 nucleotides are TGCGCCAGCAAACCGGGACAGGGAAGCTCCGAGCAGTACTTC. Translating it yields CASKPGQGSSEQYF.

This clone was detected many times. The chain combines TRBV10-3 with TRBJ2-7; 10 bases agree with TRBD1. The CDR3 runs 18 residues. From germline, CDR1 is ENHRY and CDR2 SYGVKD. V lost 0 bases, J lost 3 bases, and 11 bases stayed unmatched. This chain's CDR3 is CAISESPGGQGPHYEQYF. The CDR3, as DNA: TGTGCCATCAGTGAGTCGCCGGGGGGACAGGGGCCCCACTACGAGCAGTACTTC.

Sample share makes this clone medium-sized. The gene calls are TRBV2 and TRBJ2-7; the D call may be TRBD1 or TRBD2 (6 bases each). CDR1 is SNHLY, CDR2 FYNNEI, per germline. CDR3 size: 17 residues. Trimming pared 1 base from V and 0 bases from J, leaving 16 bases between. The CDR3 spells CASSEVPMRDISYEQYF. The CDR3 bases are TGTGCCAGCAGTGAAGTTCCGATGCGGGACATCTCCTACGAGCAGTACTTC.

This clone was found many times. This sequence joins TRBV12-3 or TRBV12-4 and TRBJ2-5, with 15 nucleotides matching TRBD2. The CDR3 has 19 amino acids. The ends lost 8 bases at V and 5 bases at J; junction bases unmatched: 18. CDR3 bases: TGTGCCAGCTCATCCCCAGGACTAGCGGGGGGGCTCGGATTCGAGACCCAGTACTTC. Translated, it gives CASSSPGLAGGLGFETQYF.

This clone was seen more than once but under ten times. The rearrangement links TRBV2 to TRBJ2-1; 7 bases align to TRBD1. CDR1 and CDR2 (germline): SNHLY, FYNNEI. The trim removed 10 bases at V and 8 bases at J, leaving 11 bases unmatched. The CDR3 loop spans 13 amino acids. The CDR3 spells CATKGTEGDEQFF. As DNA, the CDR3 is TGTGCCACCAAAGGGACAGAGGGGGATGAGCAGTTCTTC. The full variable domain, in which reference TRBV2 and TRBJ2-1 provide the parts outside the CDR3, is EPEVTQTPSHQVTQMGQEVILRCVPISNHLYFYWYRQILGQKVEFLVSFYNNEISEKSEIFDDQFSVERPDGSNFTLKIRSTKLEDSAMYFCATKGTEGDEQFFGPGTRLTVL.

The table lists this clone with many counts. V is TRBV7-9 and J is TRBJ2-1; D not certain. V lost 5 bases and J lost 7, with 9 bases in between. The CDR3 sequence is 12 residues long. In germline, CDR1 is SEHNR, CDR2 FQNEAQ (reference sequence). The CDR3 protein is CASSPTRNEQFF. CDR3 nucleotides: TGTGCCAGCAGCCCAACCAGGAATGAGCAGTTCTTC.

The chain has TRBV2 and TRBJ2-3, with 10 positions matching TRBD2. The J segment lost 4 bases and the V segment lost 7 bases, leaving 17 bases of the junction unmatched. The CDR3 runs 18 residues. Germline CDR1 SNHLY, CDR2 FYNNEI. The CDR3 DNA reads as TGTGCCAGCATCACTGACTTAAGTAGCGGGGGGCGGTCAGATACGCAGTATTTT. Its protein is CASITDLSSGGRSDTQYF.

This clone came up many times. V usage is TRBV10-3 and J usage is TRBJ1-1; D is ambiguous. V lost 7 bases to trimming and J lost 0 bases, with 9 bases between them. Germline CDR1 ENHRY, CDR2 SYGVKD. The CDR3 totals 13 residues. CDR3 DNA sequence: TGTGCCATCACGGCCAGGCTGAACACTGAAGCTTTCTTT. It translates to CAITARLNTEAFF.

This clone was counted only a few times. The chain links TRBV6-1 to TRBJ2-7, with D maybe TRBD2 (6 bases). The CDR3 consists of 15 residues. Trimming pared 0 bases from V and 4 bases from J, leaving 13 bases between. CDR1 and CDR2 (germline): MNHNS, SASEGT. The CDR3 loop reads CASSEAGGQVYEQYF. CDR3 DNA sequence: TGTGCCAGCAGTGAAGCGGGGGGTCAGGTTTACGAGCAGTACTTC.

This clone was counted between two and nine times. The chain employs TRBV6-1 and TRBJ2-1; 11 bases are shared with TRBD2. CDR1 and CDR2 (germline): MNHNS, SASEGT. V shed 5 bases, J shed 4 bases, and the junction held 4 bases outside the gene matches. This CDR3 region has 15 residues. CDR3 protein: CASSNLAGGYNEQFF. CDR3 coding DNA: TGTGCCAGCAGTAATCTAGCGGGAGGTTACAATGAGCAGTTCTTC.

Ten or more counts support this clone. The rearrangement links TRBV12-3 or TRBV12-4 to TRBJ2-3; a weak D match, TRBD2 (5 bases). The CDR3 is made up of 15 amino acids. V was clipped by 1 base and J by 1 base, with 9 bases between them. The CDR3 DNA follows: TGTGCCAGCAGTTTAGGAGACTATCGCACAGATACGCAGTATTTT. As protein: CASSLGDYRTDTQYF.

In its sample, this clone was seen many times. This chain joins TRBV7-2 and TRBJ2-3; a possible D gene is TRBD1 (6 bases). The CDR3 has 17 amino acids. Trimming shortened V by 0 bases and J by 4 bases, and 17 bases separated the two germline ends. Germline CDR1 is SGHTA and CDR2 is FQGNSA. The CDR3: CASSLAGTRRSPDTQYF. The CDR3 DNA sequence: TGTGCCAGCAGCTTAGCAGGGACACGCAGATCCCCAGATACGCAGTATTTT.

This clone was counted ten times or more. The chain uses TRBV20-1 and TRBJ2-1; 7 bases agree with TRBD1. V lost 4 bases to trimming and J lost 2 bases; unmatched junction nucleotides: 2. The CDR3 is made up of 13 amino acids. In germline, CDR1 is DFQATT, CDR2 SNEGSKA (reference sequence). The CDR3 here is CSAKGAAYNEQFF. The CDR3 region has the DNA TGCAGTGCTAAGGGGGCCGCCTACAATGAGCAGTTCTTC.

This clone was counted at least ten times. This sequence joins TRBV3-1 and TRBJ1-2; perhaps TRBD1 as D (5 bases). The CDR3 runs 15 residues. The germline V and J ends were trimmed by 0 bases and 6 bases, with 14 bases remaining between them. Germline V gene sequence: CDR1 LGHDT, CDR2 YNNKEL (reference sequence). CDR3 nucleotide sequence: TGTGCCAGCAGCCAAGAGAGTGGGGGGAGCCATGGCTACACCTTC. This encodes CASSQESGGSHGYTF.

This clone has a count of ten or more. V gene TRBV6-1 combines with J gene TRBJ1-3; TRBD1 matches 9 bases. The trim removed 9 bases at V and 1 base at J, leaving 4 bases unmatched. Germline values: CDR1 MNHNS, CDR2 SASEGT. CDR3 length: 14 amino acids. The DNA of the CDR3 is TGTGCCAGTCGCGGGACAGGGTCTGGAAACACCATATATTTT. Its translation is CASRGTGSGNTIYF.

This clone was observed a handful of times. One end of the junction is discordant with germline, which a read error may explain. The chain joins TRBV12-3 or TRBV12-4 to TRBJ2-5; no firm D call. CDR3 length: 14 amino acids. The CDR3 nucleotides read TGTGCCAGCAGTTTAACCAGTTCCCAAGAGAACCAGTACTTC. The encoded protein is CASSLTSSQENQYF.